This entry is about one TCR beta chain. This receptor's antigen is unknown. The record has no base qualities; no much larger clone is one base away. This record belongs to a study of shared clonotypes between healthy human individuals (dated by TCRdb to about 2020). Regarding the study in general: Two women and three men aged 18 to 49 years were included in the cohort. Per donor, three plates each were used for CD4 naive and CD4 memory, two for CD8 naive, and one for CD8 memory. The study deeply sequenced blood TCR repertoires of five healthy adults to estimate repertoire size and the extent of clonotype sharing between individuals. Libraries were prepared and TCR repertoires were sequenced by different laboratories using diverse techniques, in order to increase sequencing depth and limit assay-specific biases. Each donor's leukapheresis produced roughly between roughly 0.9 and 9 billion PBMCs. The full study reports these points: Sharing across a few donors was observed for approximately 5% of naive CD4, over 3% of naive CD8, about 2.3% of memory CD4, and about 0.4% of memory CD8 clonotypes. Compared with non-shared clonotypes, the clonotypes found in all four sorted-subset donors had higher generation probabilities. Pairwise subsampling led to the expectation that sequencing depth would affect the degree of clonotype sharing among donors. Estimated clonotype richness was generally larger for naive than for memory subsets. Sampling was restricted to blood, and TCR repertoires in tissue are likely to differ from TCR repertoires in blood. Even with the large sequencing depth, rarefaction of the sorted-subset datasets indicated that sequencing was incomplete. Because the study included a small number of donors, the genetic and exposure-history diversity represented was limited.

Taken from cysteine to phenylalanine, the CDR3 has 15 residues. The entry retains the CDR3 DNA only, 45 bases that are in frame from base 1. CDR1 and CDR2 are drawn from the germline V gene: SGHTS, YDEGEE. V is reduced by 0 bases and J by 4 bases, leaving a spacing of 11 bases between them. Using the deep immunoSEQ assay, TCR CDR3 regions were amplified from genomic DNA by multiplex PCR. For each cell subset, the extracted genomic DNA was distributed evenly across all wells of several immunoSEQ 96-well plates, and each plate served as one replicate. For sorted subsets, about 220 ng of genomic DNA, equivalent to roughly 30,000 T cell genomes, went into each replicate PCR. Purified libraries were quantified with a Qubit 3.0 fluorometer, sized on a Bioanalyzer 2100, and re-quantified with the KAPA Library Quantification kit. A separate single-read 150-cycle Illumina NextSeq 550 flow cell was used to sequence each immunoSEQ 96-well plate. In the paper's pipeline: Because the immunoSEQ output included only junctional sequences and no quality scores, the filtering could not be the same as the filtering used for full-length reads. To assign V/J genes and CDR3, sequences were annotated using PyIR, a Python wrapper for IgBLAST v1.9, with IMGT germline references. Any read was removed if the V/J assignment was weak (E-value above 1e-6), the CDR3 was missing, or the read contained stop codons, out-of-frame junctions, or ambiguous translated residues. A V3J clonotype was defined by an identical inferred V gene, J gene, and CDR3 amino acid sequence. To compute the percentage overlap between repertoires, the number of shared unique clonotypes was divided by the size of the smaller repertoire. RTK rarefaction, the Chao1 estimator, and Recon v2.1 estimates of unobserved clonotypes were used to assess repertoire richness. OLGA was used to compute generation probabilities for all TCRbeta clonotypes that the gDNA method yielded from a few donors. Imported from immuneACCESS, the table was reduced by TCRdb to in-frame sequences with V and J called. These copies leave out some clones; in studies compared against another copy, an unresolved V gene accounts for under half, and the cause of the remainder is not known. The DNA gave D and trimming, while V, J and clone size come from that table. Counted in this sample were about 1.1 million clones; approximately 80% of them appeared once. The ten largest account for more than 0.85% of the sample.

Donors were healthy HIV-negative adults with no recently reported acute infections or vaccinations. Every donor was a Caucasian adult residing in Nashville, Tennessee, USA. CD4+ T cells were enriched by magnetic negative selection; naive cells were then positively selected on CD45RA, and the negative fraction formed the memory subset. Blood was collected by leukapheresis, and PBMCs were isolated by Ficoll-Histopaque density gradient centrifugation and then cryopreserved in liquid nitrogen vapor phase. Analytical flow cytometry was used to check the purity and quantity of every magnetically sorted T cell population. Genomic DNA was isolated from every sorted fraction and measured by UV absorbance on a Nanodrop 2000c.

This TCR was recovered from a man aged 18 to 30 in good health. Some clones in this sample may be carry-over from other donors' samples. Sequenced: memory CD4+ T cells from PBMCs. Explained via the paper, the cell subset or site label denotes: CD45RA-negative fraction. The sequence links TRBV5-8 to TRBJ1-5; perhaps TRBD1 is the D gene, with 6 bases matching. The CDR3 amino acid sequence is: CASSLGQAINQPQHF. In nucleotide form, the sequence is TGTGCCAGCAGCTTGGGACAGGCGATTAATCAGCCCCAGCATTTT.